These T cell receptor beta chains were read from a single sample in a study of PD-1 blockade in classical Hodgkin lymphoma. Method: immunoSEQ multiplex PCR; TCRdb's copy keeps in-frame clones and lacks some. The sample shows some 90,000 clones, roughly 78% of them seen only once. Material: peripheral blood mononuclear cells (PBMCs), obtained before the fourth cycle of nivolumab. These TCRs come from a human donor with classical Hodgkin lymphoma. Each CDR3 is given with its conserved first and last residue. D genes are given only for firm matches. Rows give clone size only sometimes, using once, few, many, or a class for an expanded clone.

d_call j_call v_call cdr3_length clone_size cdr3_aa cdr3_nt
- TRBJ2-7 TRBV5-1 15 - CASRLSSSPYYEQYF TGCGCCAGCAGGCTTAGTAGTTCCCCCTACTACGAGCAGTACTTC
TRBD2 TRBJ2-1 TRBV2 15 - CASSEAGGPYNEQFF TGTGCCAGCAGTGAAGCGGGAGGGCCATACAATGAGCAGTTCTTC
- TRBJ1-4 TRBV7-9 14 once CASSLGGWDEKLFF TGTGCCAGCAGCTTAGGAGGTTGGGATGAAAAACTGTTTTTT
- TRBJ1-4 TRBV5-8 11 - CASSLDEKLFF TGTGCCAGCAGCTTGGATGAAAAACTGTTTTTT
TRBD1 TRBJ1-2 TRBV29-1 13 once CSSSGGPGYGYTF TGCAGCTCCTCAGGGGGCCCGGGCTATGGCTACACCTTC
TRBD1 TRBJ2-4 TRBV19 16 - CASSIDWGQGLDIQYF TGTGCCAGTAGTATAGATTGGGGACAGGGTTTGGACATTCAGTACTTC
TRBD1 TRBJ1-5 TRBV10-3 18 - CAISENRGPAYSNQPQHF TGTGCCATCAGTGAGAACAGGGGGCCCGCATATAGCAATCAGCCCCAGCATTTT
TRBD2 TRBJ2-3 TRBV29-1 17 - CSVEGWLAGGPGDTQYF TGCAGCGTTGAAGGGTGGCTAGCGGGAGGGCCCGGAGATACGCAGTATTTT
TRBD1 TRBJ2-1 TRBV7-9 15 - CASSGRQGSNNEQFF TGTGCCAGCAGCGGAAGACAGGGGTCGAACAATGAGCAGTTCTTC
TRBD1 TRBJ1-1 TRBV4-2 16 - CASSQDQGAGGTEAFF TGTGCCAGCAGCCAAGACCAGGGGGCCGGGGGCACTGAAGCTTTCTTT
- TRBJ2-2 TRBV2 14 - CASSDRGGTGELFF TGTGCCAGCAGCGACAGGGGAGGGACCGGGGAGCTGTTTTTT
- TRBJ1-2 TRBV6-5 13 - CASSLTVNYGYTF TGTGCCAGCAGTCTTACAGTTAACTATGGCTACACCTTC
- TRBJ2-7 TRBV2 13 - CASSQQGRYEQYF TGTGCCAGCAGTCAACAGGGCCGCTACGAGCAGTACTTC
- TRBJ2-2 TRBV25-1 15 - CASSPGPFRTGELFF TGTGCCAGCAGTCCGGGTCCCTTCCGAACCGGGGAGCTGTTTTTT
TRBD1 TRBJ2-7 TRBV9 15 few CASSVQAGGIYEQYF TGTGCCAGCAGCGTACAGGCAGGGGGCATCTACGAGCAGTACTTC
- TRBJ2-2 TRBV9 16 - CASSAAGGGVPGELFF TGTGCCAGCAGCGCCGCAGGGGGAGGGGTCCCCGGGGAGCTGTTTTTT
- TRBJ2-3 TRBV7-2 13 few CASSPKVERAQYF TGTGCCAGCAGCCCAAAGGTGGAGAGGGCGCAGTATTTT
- TRBJ2-3 TRBV7-2 14 few CASSLEGYTDTQYF TGTGCCAGCAGCTTAGAGGGGTACACAGATACGCAGTATTTT
TRBD2 TRBJ2-3 TRBV28 19 - CASSLRATSGRASTDTQYF TGTGCCAGCAGTTTAAGGGCGACTAGCGGGAGGGCTAGCACAGATACGCAGTATTTT
- TRBJ1-1 TRBV7-6 13 - CASSFLQDTEAFF TGTGCCAGCAGCTTCCTACAGGACACTGAAGCTTTCTTT